This TCR beta chain was observed in a study of radiation and T cells in renal cell carcinoma. Study context: Nephrectomy followed 15 Gy stereotactic body radiation by 4 weeks. Whole-study results and caveats: Top tumor clonotypes rose in blood 2 weeks post-radiation, then contracted.

TCRdb's table, derived via immunoSEQ multiplex PCR, lists solely in-frame clones and lacks some. The data hold 85,000 to 100,000 clones, with around nine tenths observed a single time. The V end was cut by 0 bases, the J end by 6 bases, with 3 bases between. CDR1 and CDR2 (germline): SGHTA, FQGNSA. The CDR3 extends over 11 amino acids. The time point is: baseline pretreatment blood. Documented treatment: 15 Gy SBRT to primary tumor, nephrectomy 4 weeks later. In the case of this clone: Its specificity is unknown.

This chain uses TRBV7-2 with TRBJ2-7; D remains unclear. The sample in question was blood, obtained from a patient whose treatment included radiotherapy and nephrectomy. This receptor was taken from a man between 50 and 59 years old with renal cell carcinoma. CDR3 coding DNA: TGTGCCAGCAGCTTAGCGATCGAGCAGTACTTC. Amino acids: CASSLAIEQYF.